This TCR beta chain is drawn from a study of vaccination effects on CD4 cells after COVID-19. Whole-study results and caveats: Early post-infection timepoints were absent, and convalescent patients were few.

As concerns this clone: Its antigen is currently unknown.

Before any sequencing was done, the ViraFEST assay used viral peptide pools to expand antigen-specific CD4+ T cells. Following 10 days of culture, CD4+ T cells were isolated. Infection with SARS-CoV-2 occurred in the person between March and December 2020, and PCR confirmed it. Peptides at about 9.9 ug/ml and IL-2 at about 9.3 IU/ml were added to approximately 2 million PBMC per well. On days 3 and 7, fresh IL-2 medium replaced half the medium. Assay used: immunoSEQ multiplex PCR; TCRdb lists only in-frame clones, some missing. Found here are over 20,000 clones, 70% to 80% of them singletons; the top ten hold roughly two fifths. The material sequenced was CD4+ T cells from PBMCs cultured with a peptide pool, taken before COVID-19 vaccination. The receptor was isolated from a human donor who had a prior SARS-CoV-2 infection.

In DNA form, the CDR3 reads TGTGCCACCAGCATGGGACTAGCGGGAGGGCAAGAGACCCAGTACTTC. This codes for CATSMGLAGGQETQYF. The chain carries TRBV15 and TRBJ2-5, with 16 bases matching TRBD2. This CDR3 has 16 residues. Trimming took 4 bases from V and 2 from J; bases not matched to a gene: 1. Germline loops: CDR1 LNHNV, CDR2 YYDKDF (reference sequence). The whole variable domain, filled in from reference TRBV15 and TRBJ2-5, reads DAMVIQNPRYQVTQFGKPVTLSCSQTLNHNVMYWYQQKSSQAPKLLFHYYDKDFNNEADTPDNFQSRRPNTSFCFLDIRSPGLGDTAMYLCATSMGLAGGQETQYFGPGTRLLVL.